These 21 T cell receptor beta chains share one sample of origin, sequenced in a study of response to subunit inactivated influenza vaccine. TCRdb re-called the RT-PCR reads through MiXCR, storing one row per CDR3 protein. The sample has around 650,000 distinct CDR3 sequences, 15% to 18% seen once. Sequenced here: PBMCs from blood, sampled approximately 12 days after vaccination. Source of these receptors: a man aged 50 to 59 who received an inactivated influenza vaccine.

This clonotype was seen a handful of times. V and J are TRBV10-3 and TRBJ1-6, with D uncertain. The CDR3 contains 15 residues. Trimming took off 2 bases at V and 6 bases at J, with 11 bases between the two ends. CDR1 is ENHRY, CDR2 SYGVKD, per germline. CDR3 in amino acids: CAISEVAKVNSPLHF. In DNA, the CDR3 is TGTGCCATCAGTGAGGTGGCTAAGGTTAATTCACCCCTCCACTTT.

This clonotype was recorded a few times. The CDR3 nucleotides read TGTGCCAGCAGTTTATCGAGTAGCGGGAGGGAGCAGTACTTC. Amino acids: CASSLSSSGREQYF. This chain connects TRBV27 to TRBJ2-7, with 10 bases that match TRBD2. This CDR3 region has 14 residues. V was clipped by 0 bases and J by 7 bases; unmatched bases: 3. Per germline, CDR1 MNHEY and CDR2 SMNVEV (reference sequence).

The chain employs TRBV4-3 and TRBJ1-4; D gene unclear. V gave up 4 bases and J gave up 10 bases, with 16 bases separating them. The CDR3 has 14 residues. Per germline, CDR1 LGHNA and CDR2 YSLEER. The CDR3 region is CASSPETLVGKLFF. DNA for the CDR3: TGCGCCAGCAGCCCCGAGACCCTCGTGGGAAAACTGTTTTTT.

The chain carries TRBV20-1 and TRBJ2-2; possibly TRBD2 for D (5 bases). CDR3 length: 14 residues. Trimming removed 3 bases from V and 6 bases from J, with 14 bases in between. The germline CDR1 and CDR2 sequences are DFQATT and SNEGSKA (reference sequence). This chain's CDR3 is CSAREARQAGELFF. The CDR3 bases are TGCAGTGCTAGGGAGGCTAGGCAAGCCGGGGAGCTGTTTTTT.

The CDR3 loop is CASSVVASGQNTGELFF. CDR3 nucleotides: TGTGCCAGCAGCGTAGTGGCTAGCGGGCAGAACACCGGGGAGCTGTTTTTT. The chain joins TRBV9 to TRBJ2-2; 8 positions agree with TRBD2. The junction had 5 bases not matched to a gene; V was cut back by 0 bases and J by 1 base. Germline lookup yields CDR1 SGDLS and CDR2 YYNGEE. There are 17 residues in the CDR3. Filled out from reference TRBV9 and TRBJ2-2, the complete variable domain reads DSGVTQTPKHLITATGQRVTLRCSPRSGDLSVYWYQQSLDQGLQFLIQYYNGEERAKGNILERFSAQQFPDLHSELNLSSLELGDSALYFCASSVVASGQNTGELFFGEGSRLTVL.

The chain carries TRBV29-1 and TRBJ2-1; a possible D gene is TRBD2 (5 bases). The V and J ends lost 1 base and 0 bases respectively, with 10 bases between them. In germline, CDR1 is SQVTM, CDR2 ANQGSEA. The CDR3 is 15 residues long. DNA for the CDR3: TGCAGCGTTGAAGGTTCTGGGAGCTCCTACAATGAGCAGTTCTTC. It is translated as CSVEGSGSSYNEQFF.

This clonotype was observed a handful of times. The chain employs TRBV7-3 and TRBJ1-1; D not resolved. Germline loops: CDR1 SGHTA, CDR2 FQGTGA. The CDR3 is 13 amino acids. The V end was cut by 5 bases, the J end by 2 bases, with 9 bases between. CDR3 DNA sequence: TGTGCCAGCAGCCAGACAAGTAACACTGAAGCTTTCTTT. Amino acid sequence: CASSQTSNTEAFF.

Only one count was recorded for this clonotype. This chain joins TRBV2 and TRBJ2-7; 12 bases are a match to TRBD2. The CDR3 has 14 residues. The trim removed 4 bases at V and 6 bases at J, leaving 4 bases unmatched. Germline V CDR1 and CDR2: SNHLY, FYNNEI. The CDR3 loop reads CASSGLAGDPEQYF. The CDR3 DNA reads as TGTGCCAGCAGTGGACTAGCGGGGGATCCCGAGCAGTACTTC. The variable domain in full, completed from reference TRBV2 and TRBJ2-7, reads EPEVTQTPSHQVTQMGQEVILRCVPISNHLYFYWYRQILGQKVEFLVSFYNNEISEKSEIFDDQFSVERPDGSNFTLKIRSTKLEDSAMYFCASSGLAGDPEQYFGPGTRLTVT.

The V call is TRBV20-1, the J call TRBJ2-1; TRBD1 or TRBD2 may be the D gene (6 bases each). This CDR3 region has 15 residues. CDR1 is DFQATT, CDR2 SNEGSKA, per germline (reference sequence). V dropped 4 bases and J dropped 6 bases, with 19 bases sitting between them. CDR3: CSATSHREAFNEQFF. CDR3 sequence (DNA): TGCAGTGCTACCTCTCACAGGGAGGCTTTCAATGAGCAGTTCTTC.

The rearrangement uses TRBV2 and TRBJ2-7; D is uncertain. V shed 3 bases and J shed 1 base, with 10 bases lying between them. The CDR3 spans 14 residues. CDR1 and CDR2 from the germline V gene are SNHLY and FYNNEI. The CDR3 coding sequence is TGTGCCAGCAGTGATAGGGAAACTTCCTACGAGCAGTACTTC. The encoded protein is CASSDRETSYEQYF. The whole variable domain, remainder taken from reference TRBV2 and TRBJ2-7, is EPEVTQTPSHQVTQMGQEVILRCVPISNHLYFYWYRQILGQKVEFLVSFYNNEISEKSEIFDDQFSVERPDGSNFTLKIRSTKLEDSAMYFCASSDRETSYEQYFGPGTRLTVT.

This clonotype occurred a few times. Since a much larger clone is just one base distant, this may be a read error. The chain joins TRBV4-3 to TRBJ1-1; 10 positions match TRBD1. In germline, CDR1 is LGHNA, CDR2 YSLEER. The CDR3 is 14 residues long. The CDR3 region has the DNA TGCGCCAGCAGCCAGGACAGGGGGGTCACTGAAGTTTTCTTT. Amino acid sequence: CASSQDRGVTEVFF.

This clonotype has more than one count but fewer than ten. V and J are TRBV20-1 and TRBJ2-1, with 9 bases aligning to TRBD2. V was clipped by 0 bases and J by 9 bases; unmatched bases: 12. Per the germline V gene, CDR1 is DFQATT and CDR2 is SNEGSKA (reference sequence). There are 16 residues in the CDR3. CDR3 residues: CSAREMAGGPLGEQFF. The CDR3 bases are TGCAGTGCTAGAGAGATGGCGGGGGGGCCCTTAGGTGAGCAGTTCTTC.

This clonotype was picked up many times. This sequence joins TRBV29-1 and TRBJ2-7; no clear D gene. CDR1 and CDR2 (germline): SQVTM, ANQGSEA. Trimming removed 5 bases from V and 4 bases from J, with 9 bases in between. This CDR3 region has 11 residues. CDR3 region: CSVTLSYEQYF. The CDR3 bases are TGCAGCGTTACGCTGTCGTACGAGCAGTACTTC.

This clonotype turned up a few times. The chain employs TRBV20-1 and TRBJ1-6; D is uncertain. CDR1 and CDR2 from the germline V gene are DFQATT and SNEGSKA (reference sequence). The germline V and J ends were trimmed by 0 bases and 8 bases, with 11 bases remaining between them. The CDR3 is 14 amino acids. The CDR3 loop is CSARDPRYDSPLHF. CDR3 nucleotides: TGCAGTGCTAGAGATCCCCGGTACGATTCACCCCTCCACTTT.

This sequence joins TRBV7-2 and TRBJ2-4; the match to TRBD1 covers 8 bases. CDR1 and CDR2 from the germline V gene are SGHTA and FQGNSA. With 6 bases clipped from V and 0 bases from J, the junction kept 4 bases outside the gene matches. The CDR3 has 15 amino acids. CDR3 in amino acids: CASRRTGLAKNIQYF. CDR3 nucleotides: TGTGCCAGCAGGCGGACAGGGCTAGCCAAAAACATTCAGTACTTC.

This clonotype was recorded a few times. The J gene is TRBJ2-3, the V gene TRBV7-2, with D possibly matching TRBD1 (6 bases). Germline assignment: CDR1 SGHTA and CDR2 FQGNSA. Trimming pared 7 bases from V and 8 bases from J, leaving 13 bases between. This CDR3 region has 12 residues. CDR3 sequence: CASTRLGGTQYF. As DNA, the CDR3 is TGTGCCAGCACTCGATTAGGGGGTACGCAGTATTTT.

A word on this clonotype: A read error is possible here, since a much larger clone lies one base away. DNA for the CDR3: TGTGCCAGCAGCGCCGGGACAGGGAACAATGAGCAGTTCTTC. Its protein is CASSAGTGNNEQFF. The rearrangement links TRBV7-3 to TRBJ2-1; 9 nucleotides agree with TRBD1. The CDR3 is made up of 14 amino acids. Germline assignment: CDR1 SGHTA and CDR2 FQGTGA. Trimming at V came to 5 bases and at J to 5 bases, leaving 4 bases not matched to a gene.

This clonotype has just a few counts. The chain couples TRBV20-1 to TRBJ1-1, with D unclear. V shed 6 bases and J shed 0 bases, with 8 bases lying between them. CDR3 length: 12 amino acids. In germline, CDR1 is DFQATT, CDR2 SNEGSKA (reference sequence). Here the CDR3 reads CSATMLNTEAFF. CDR3 bases: TGCAGTGCAACCATGCTGAACACTGAAGCTTTCTTT.

This sequence joins TRBV27 and TRBJ1-5; TRBD1 agrees at 9 bases. The CDR3 contains 15 residues. The germline V gene has CDR1 MNHEY and CDR2 SMNVEV (reference sequence). Trimming removed 2 bases from V and 7 bases from J; junction bases left unmatched: 6. CDR3 loop: CASSLEGQGRQPQHF. The CDR3, as DNA: TGTGCCAGCAGTTTAGAAGGACAGGGGAGGCAGCCCCAGCATTTT.

The gene calls are TRBV5-1 and TRBJ2-3, with 9 positions matching TRBD1. This CDR3 comprises 14 residues. V lost 2 bases, J lost 4 bases, and 2 bases stayed unmatched. CDR1 and CDR2 from the germline V gene are SGHRS and YFSETQ. This chain's CDR3 is CASSFGQGSDTQYF. In DNA form, the CDR3 reads TGCGCCAGCAGCTTTGGACAGGGGTCAGATACGCAGTATTTT.

The V gene is TRBV6-2 or TRBV6-3, the J gene TRBJ2-7; D possibly corresponds to TRBD1 (5 bases). V dropped 4 bases and J dropped 2 bases, with 9 bases sitting between them. From germline, CDR1 is MNHEY and CDR2 SVGEGT. The CDR3 consists of 13 residues. The CDR3 coding sequence is TGTGCCAGCAGTTTTCAGGGCCCCTACGAGCAGTACTTC. It specifies CASSFQGPYEQYF.